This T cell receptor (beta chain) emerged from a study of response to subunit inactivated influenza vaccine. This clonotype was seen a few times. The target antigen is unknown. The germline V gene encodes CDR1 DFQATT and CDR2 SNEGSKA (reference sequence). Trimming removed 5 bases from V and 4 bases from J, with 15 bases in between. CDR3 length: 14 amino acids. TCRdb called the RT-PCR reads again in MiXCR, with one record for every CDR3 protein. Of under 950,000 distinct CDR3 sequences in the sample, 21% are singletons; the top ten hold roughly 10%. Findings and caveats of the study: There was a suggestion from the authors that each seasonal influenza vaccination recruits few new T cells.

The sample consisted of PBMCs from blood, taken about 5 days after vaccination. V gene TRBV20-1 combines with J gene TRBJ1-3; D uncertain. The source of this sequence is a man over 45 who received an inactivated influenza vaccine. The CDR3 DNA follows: TGCAGTGCTTCACCCAGCTTTGAGGGAAACACCATATATTTT. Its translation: CSASPSFEGNTIYF.